Listed here are 12 T cell receptor beta chains from one sample, sequenced in a study of CD8+ T cells in alopecia areata. Peripheral blood and lesional scalp punch biopsies came from alopecia areata patients. Sequencing templates came from extracted RNA that was reverse transcribed into cDNA. The protocol was immunoSEQ multiplex PCR, while the TCRdb copy is restricted to in-frame clones and leaves out a portion. The sample has roughly 20,000 clones; around 66% are singletons. Material: skin, obtained at week 0. These receptors were taken from a human donor with alopecia areata.

This clone was seen only once. The chain recombines TRBV9 with TRBJ2-1; D call uncertain. Per the germline V gene, CDR1 is SGDLS and CDR2 is YYNGEE. The CDR3 spans 15 residues. Trimming removed 0 bases from V and 6 bases from J, with 13 bases in between. The CDR3 DNA reads as TGTGCCAGCAGCGTAGCCCCAAAACTTGGCAATGAGCAGTTCTTC. Its translation: CASSVAPKLGNEQFF.

In its sample, this clone was seen a few times. The chain has TRBV27 and TRBJ1-6, with TRBD1 identical over 8 bases. Germline loops: CDR1 MNHEY, CDR2 SMNVEV (reference sequence). The CDR3 has 18 amino acids. The V segment lost 4 bases and the J segment 4 bases; nucleotides outside the gene matches: 12. CDR3 amino acids: CASSSIYPGDRYNSPLHF. The CDR3 nucleotides are TGTGCCAGCAGTTCGATCTATCCGGGGGACAGGTATAATTCACCCCTCCACTTT.

This chain links TRBV2 with TRBJ2-5; 10 positions match TRBD2. The V gene's germline CDR1 is SNHLY and CDR2 FYNNEI. The CDR3 is 15 amino acids. V lost 3 bases, J lost 5 bases, and 6 bases stayed unmatched. The CDR3 nucleotides read TGTGCCAGCAGTGATAGCCTAGCGGGGGCCGAGACCCAGTACTTC. Its translation: CASSDSLAGAETQYF.

This chain links TRBV7-2 with TRBJ1-4, with D perhaps TRBD1 (6 bases). The CDR3 covers 17 residues. V was shortened by 1 base and J by 10 bases, with 22 bases between the two germline ends. Germline V gene lookup returns CDR1 SGHTA and CDR2 FQGNSA. This chain's CDR3 is CASSLVTVTGYNGKLFF. As DNA, the CDR3 is TGTGCCAGCAGCTTAGTAACGGTTACAGGGTATAACGGAAAACTGTTTTTT.

This clone was detected once. A much larger clone differs by one base, so this may be a read error. CDR3 sequence: CASSLEGISGGANTRYF. DNA for the CDR3: TGTGCCAGCAGCTTAGAAGGGATTAGCGGGGGGGCTAATACGCGGTATTTT. The chain employs TRBV7-2 and TRBJ2-3, with TRBD2 matching over 11 bases. The CDR3 has 17 amino acids. The germline V gene encodes CDR1 SGHTA and CDR2 FQGNSA.

This clone was detected once. This chain links TRBV29-1 with TRBJ1-1; D gene unclear. Looked up from germline, CDR1 is SQVTM and CDR2 is ANQGSEA. Trimming took off 4 bases at V and 1 base at J, with 4 bases between the two ends. The CDR3 loop spans 11 amino acids. The CDR3 nucleotides read TGCAGCGTTGTCCAGAACACTGAAGCTTTCTTT. Translating it yields CSVVQNTEAFF.

Turning to this clone: At one end the junction does not follow the germline gene, possibly because of a read error. Distinct nucleotide sequences in the sample also encode this CDR3. The chain links TRBV6-5 to TRBJ1-2; D call uncertain. The germline V gene has CDR1 MNHEY and CDR2 SVGAGI. The CDR3 spans 13 residues. The CDR3 nucleotides are TGCGCCAGCAGCCCCGGGAGTAACTATGGCTACACCTTC. It specifies CASSPGSNYGYTF.

This chain links TRBV7-2 with TRBJ2-1, with 8 bases fitting TRBD1. CDR1 and CDR2 from the germline V gene are SGHTA and FQGNSA. This CDR3 has 14 residues. The trim removed 5 bases at V and 7 bases at J, leaving 7 bases unmatched. The CDR3 loop reads CASSLTDRGNEQFF. The DNA of the CDR3 is TGTGCCAGCAGCCTTACCGACAGGGGTAATGAGCAGTTCTTC.

The V call is TRBV11-3, the J call TRBJ2-3; D is undetermined. Trimming removed 1 base at V and 1 base at J, with 9 bases between. The CDR3 covers 15 residues. Per germline, CDR1 SGHNT and CDR2 YENEEA. CDR3 in amino acids: CASSLGARRTDTQYF. CDR3 coding DNA: TGTGCCAGCAGCTTAGGAGCTAGGCGCACAGATACGCAGTATTTT.

The V call is TRBV6-1, the J call TRBJ2-7; TRBD1 matches 8 bases. The J segment lost 0 bases and the V segment lost 10 bases, leaving 5 bases of the junction unmatched. Germline CDR1 and CDR2: MNHNS and SASEGT. The CDR3 runs to 13 residues. The chain's CDR3 is CATGTGYSYEQYF. The CDR3 region has the DNA TGTGCCACCGGGACAGGATACTCCTACGAGCAGTACTTC.

V and J are TRBV7-9 and TRBJ2-3; 8 bases match TRBD1. Germline V gene data show CDR1 as SEHNR and CDR2 as FQNEAQ (reference sequence). V lost 5 bases and J lost 0; bases outside the gene matches: 7. The CDR3 is 16 amino acids. CDR3 sequence: CASSRRGPVSTDTQYF. As DNA, the CDR3 is TGTGCCAGCAGCCGCAGGGGGCCAGTTAGCACAGATACGCAGTATTTT.

V gene TRBV10-2 combines with J gene TRBJ2-3; D possibly corresponds to TRBD2 (5 bases). Deletions cut 4 bases from V and 4 bases from J, with 30 bases between. The length of the CDR3 is 20 residues. The germline V gene has CDR1 WSHSY and CDR2 SAAADI. As DNA, the CDR3 is TGCGCCAGCAGTGTCCTTTGGGCGCTCGCGGGTTCGAGGAGCCCAGATACGCAGTATTTT. Residues: CASSVLWALAGSRSPDTQYF.